The sequence of this TCR beta chain was determined in a study of cytomegalovirus exposure and HLA in healthy donors. Notes on the study in general: Specific recognition of CMV antigens was confirmed in vitro for a few chains (all CMV-associated).

This PCR relied on a set of 60 Vbeta primers and 13 Jbeta primers. Authors' data handling: A later analysis tallied about 80 million unique TCR beta chains, about 11 million of them shared. Clones were sequenced by immunoSEQ multiplex PCR, and TCRdb holds only the in-frame ones, with some missing. The V and J calls and the clone size are those of that table, but D and trimming were determined from the DNA. Of 160,000 or so clones listed, 83% are singletons. This clone was recorded only once. Its specificity is unknown. The germline CDR1 and CDR2 sequences are SGHAT and FQNNGV. V lost 1 base, J lost 4 bases, and 5 bases lay in between. This CDR3 region has 13 residues.

Input material: PBMCs. The chain carries TRBV11-2 and TRBJ1-5; unclear D gene. The sequence was collected from a man aged 50-59 years in good health and CMV-seropositive. This CDR3 is CASSLGRNQPQHF. As DNA, the CDR3 is TGTGCCAGCAGCTTAGGGCGGAATCAGCCCCAGCATTTT.